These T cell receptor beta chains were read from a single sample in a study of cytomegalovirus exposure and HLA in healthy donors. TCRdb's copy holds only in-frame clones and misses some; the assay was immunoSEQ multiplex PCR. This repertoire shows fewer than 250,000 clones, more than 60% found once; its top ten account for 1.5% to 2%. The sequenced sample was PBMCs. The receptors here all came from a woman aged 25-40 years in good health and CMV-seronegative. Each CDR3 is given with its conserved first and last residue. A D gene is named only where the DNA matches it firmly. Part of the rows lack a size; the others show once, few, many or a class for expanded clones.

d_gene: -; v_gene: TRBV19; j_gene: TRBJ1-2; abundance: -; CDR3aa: CASSDIYGYTF; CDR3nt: TGTGCCAGTAGTGACATCTATGGCTACACCTTC
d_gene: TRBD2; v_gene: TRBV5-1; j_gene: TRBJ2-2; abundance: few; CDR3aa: CASSEGLAGTGELFF; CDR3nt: TGCGCCAGCAGCGAGGGACTAGCGGGGACCGGGGAGCTGTTTTTT
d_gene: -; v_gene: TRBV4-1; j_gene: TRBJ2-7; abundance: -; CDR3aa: CASSQERSSYEQYF; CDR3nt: TGCGCCAGCAGCCAAGAGAGGAGCTCCTACGAGCAGTACTTC
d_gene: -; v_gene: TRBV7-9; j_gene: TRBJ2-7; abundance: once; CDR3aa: CASSLPGLSYEQYF; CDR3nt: TGTGCCAGCAGCTTACCGGGTCTGTCCTACGAGCAGTACTTC
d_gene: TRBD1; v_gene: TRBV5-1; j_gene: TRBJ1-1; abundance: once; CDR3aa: CASSPAQGFTEAFF; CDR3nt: TGCGCCAGCAGCCCCGCACAGGGGTTCACTGAAGCTTTCTTT
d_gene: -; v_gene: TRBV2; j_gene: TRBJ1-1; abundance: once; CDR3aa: CASSPTGGTEAFF; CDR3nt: TGTGCCAGCAGCCCGACCGGGGGGACTGAAGCTTTCTTT
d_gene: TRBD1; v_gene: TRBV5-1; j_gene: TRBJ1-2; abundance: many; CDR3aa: CASSPGQGAGSDYGYTF; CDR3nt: TGCGCCAGCAGCCCTGGACAGGGGGCTGGTTCAGACTATGGCTACACCTTC
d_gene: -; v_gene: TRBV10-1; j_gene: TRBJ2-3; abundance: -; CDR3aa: CASSESLRKSTDTQYF; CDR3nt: TGCGCCAGCAGTGAGTCTCTCAGGAAATCGACAGATACGCAGTATTTT
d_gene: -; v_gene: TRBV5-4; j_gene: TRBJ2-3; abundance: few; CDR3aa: CASSLGQGGDTQYF; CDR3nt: TGTGCCAGCAGCTTGGGGCAGGGGGGAGATACGCAGTATTTT
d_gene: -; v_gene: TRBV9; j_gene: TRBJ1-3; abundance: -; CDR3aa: CASSVGPGNTIYF; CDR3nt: TGTGCCAGCAGCGTGGGGCCGGGAAACACCATATATTTT
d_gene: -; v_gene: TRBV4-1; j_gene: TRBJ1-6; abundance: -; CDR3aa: CASSQDSAEYNSPLHF; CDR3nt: TGCGCCAGCAGCCAAGATTCTGCGGAGTATAATTCACCCCTCCACTTT